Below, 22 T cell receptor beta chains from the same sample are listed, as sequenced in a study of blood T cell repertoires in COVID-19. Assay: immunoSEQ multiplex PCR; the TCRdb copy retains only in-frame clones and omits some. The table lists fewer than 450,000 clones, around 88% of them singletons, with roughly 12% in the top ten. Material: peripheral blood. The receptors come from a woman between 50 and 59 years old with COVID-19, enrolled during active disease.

In nucleotides, the CDR3 is TGTGCCAGCAGGGGACAGAGGATGGGGAACTATGGCTACACCTTC. It codes for CASRGQRMGNYGYTF. The gene calls are TRBV6-5 and TRBJ1-2, with 7 positions matching TRBD1. The CDR3 runs 15 residues. The V gene end was trimmed by 6 bases and the J gene end by 2 bases; junction bases not matched to a gene: 9. Germline V CDR1 and CDR2: MNHEY, SVGAGI.

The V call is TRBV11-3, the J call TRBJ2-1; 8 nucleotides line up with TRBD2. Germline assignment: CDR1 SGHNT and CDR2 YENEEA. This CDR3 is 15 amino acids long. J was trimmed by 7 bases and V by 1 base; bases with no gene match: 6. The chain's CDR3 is CASSLGGGHSNEQFF. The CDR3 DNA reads TGTGCCAGCAGCTTAGGCGGGGGGCACAGTAATGAGCAGTTCTTC.

For the CDR3, the DNA is TGTGCCAGCAGCGGAGGAGGGGGCAGTAACTATGGCTACACCTTC. Its translation is CASSGGGGSNYGYTF. The chain uses TRBV9 and TRBJ1-2; 7 bases map to TRBD1. There are 15 residues in the CDR3. Germline CDR1 is SGDLS and CDR2 is YYNGEE. The V segment lost 3 bases and the J segment 1 base; nucleotides outside the gene matches: 6.

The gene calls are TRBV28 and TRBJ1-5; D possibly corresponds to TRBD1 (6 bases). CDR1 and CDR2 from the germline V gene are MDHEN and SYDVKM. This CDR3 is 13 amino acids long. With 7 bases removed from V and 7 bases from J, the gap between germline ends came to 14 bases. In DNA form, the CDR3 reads TGTGCCAGCATTAGGCCGGGGACACAGCCCCAGCATTTT. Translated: CASIRPGTQPQHF.

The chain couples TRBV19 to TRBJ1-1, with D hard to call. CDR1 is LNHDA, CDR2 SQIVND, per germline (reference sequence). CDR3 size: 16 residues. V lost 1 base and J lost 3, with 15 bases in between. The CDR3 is CASSIGWANGYTEAFF. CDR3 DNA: TGTGCCAGTAGTATAGGCTGGGCAAACGGCTACACTGAAGCTTTCTTT.

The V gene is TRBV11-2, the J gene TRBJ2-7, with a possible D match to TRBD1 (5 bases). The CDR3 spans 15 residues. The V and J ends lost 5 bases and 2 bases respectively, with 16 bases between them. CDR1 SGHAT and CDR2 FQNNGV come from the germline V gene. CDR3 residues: CASSPRQGTTYEQYF. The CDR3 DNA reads TGTGCCAGCAGCCCCCGCCAGGGCACGACCTACGAGCAGTACTTC.

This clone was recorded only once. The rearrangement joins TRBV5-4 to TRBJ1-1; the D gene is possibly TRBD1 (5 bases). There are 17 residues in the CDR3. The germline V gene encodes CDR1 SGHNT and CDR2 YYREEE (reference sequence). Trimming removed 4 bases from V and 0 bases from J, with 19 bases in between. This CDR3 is CASSPEWGGVVNTEAFF. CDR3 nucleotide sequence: TGTGCCAGCAGCCCTGAGTGGGGCGGGGTAGTGAACACTGAAGCTTTCTTT.

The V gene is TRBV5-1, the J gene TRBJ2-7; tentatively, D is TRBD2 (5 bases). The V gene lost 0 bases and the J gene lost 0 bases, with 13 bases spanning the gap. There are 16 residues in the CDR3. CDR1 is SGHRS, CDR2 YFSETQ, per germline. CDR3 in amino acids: CASSLGEGPDSYEQYF. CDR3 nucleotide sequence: TGCGCCAGCAGCTTGGGAGAGGGCCCGGACTCCTACGAGCAGTACTTC.

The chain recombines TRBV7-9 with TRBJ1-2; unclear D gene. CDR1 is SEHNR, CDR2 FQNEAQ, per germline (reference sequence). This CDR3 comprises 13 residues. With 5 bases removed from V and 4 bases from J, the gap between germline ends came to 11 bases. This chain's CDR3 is CASSREPTYGYTF. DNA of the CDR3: TGTGCCAGCAGCAGGGAGCCAACCTATGGCTACACCTTC.

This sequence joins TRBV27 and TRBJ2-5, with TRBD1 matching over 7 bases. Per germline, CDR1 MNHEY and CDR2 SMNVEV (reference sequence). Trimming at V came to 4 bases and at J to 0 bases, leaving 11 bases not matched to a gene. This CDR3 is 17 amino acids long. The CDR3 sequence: CASSSRGQTMYQETQYF. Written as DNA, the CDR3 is TGTGCCAGCAGTTCCCGGGGACAGACCATGTACCAAGAGACCCAGTACTTC.

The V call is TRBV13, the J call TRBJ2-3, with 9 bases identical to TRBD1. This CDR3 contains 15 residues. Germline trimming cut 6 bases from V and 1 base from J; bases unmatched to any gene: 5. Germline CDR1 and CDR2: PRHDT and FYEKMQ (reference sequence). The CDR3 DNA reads TGTGCCAGCAGGTACAGGGGGCGTGGCACAGATACGCAGTATTTT. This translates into CASRYRGRGTDTQYF.

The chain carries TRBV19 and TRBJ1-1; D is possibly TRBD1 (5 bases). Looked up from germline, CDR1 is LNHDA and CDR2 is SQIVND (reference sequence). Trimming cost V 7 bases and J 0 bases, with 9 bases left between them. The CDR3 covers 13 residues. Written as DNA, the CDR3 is TGTGCCAGTACGGAGGGGATGAACACTGAAGCTTTCTTT. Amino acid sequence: CASTEGMNTEAFF.

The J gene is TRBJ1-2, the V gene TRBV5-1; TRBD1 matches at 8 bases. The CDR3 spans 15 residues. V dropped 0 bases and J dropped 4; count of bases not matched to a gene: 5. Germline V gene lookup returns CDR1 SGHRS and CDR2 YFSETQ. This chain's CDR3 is CASSLDIDRGYGYTF. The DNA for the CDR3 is TGCGCCAGCAGCTTGGACATTGACAGGGGCTATGGCTACACCTTC.

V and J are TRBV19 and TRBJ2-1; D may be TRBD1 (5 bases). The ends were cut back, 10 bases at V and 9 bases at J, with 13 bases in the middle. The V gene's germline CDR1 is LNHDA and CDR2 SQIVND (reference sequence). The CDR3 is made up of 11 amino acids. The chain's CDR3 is CATHRFSEQFF. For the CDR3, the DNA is TGTGCCACTCACAGGTTCTCTGAGCAGTTCTTC.

CDR3 protein: CASSQTTGTNTGELFF. The CDR3 coding sequence is TGCGCCAGCAGCCAAACTACAGGGACGAACACCGGGGAGCTGTTTTTT. J is TRBJ2-2 and V is TRBV5-1; a possible D gene is TRBD1 (6 bases). The CDR3 consists of 16 residues. Germline CDR1 and CDR2: SGHRS and YFSETQ. The germline V and J ends were trimmed by 4 bases and 0 bases, with 13 bases remaining between them.

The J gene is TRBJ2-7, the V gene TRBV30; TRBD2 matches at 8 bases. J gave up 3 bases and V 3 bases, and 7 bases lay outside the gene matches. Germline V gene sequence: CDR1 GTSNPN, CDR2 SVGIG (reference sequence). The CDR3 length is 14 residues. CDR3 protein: CAWSPLAEVYEQYF. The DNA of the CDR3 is TGTGCCTGGAGCCCACTAGCGGAGGTCTACGAGCAGTACTTC.

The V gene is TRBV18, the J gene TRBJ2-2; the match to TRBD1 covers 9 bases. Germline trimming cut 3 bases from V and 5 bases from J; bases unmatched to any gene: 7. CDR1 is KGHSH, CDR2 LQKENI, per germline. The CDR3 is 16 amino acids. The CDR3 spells CASSPDRGSRTGELFF. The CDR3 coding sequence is TGTGCCAGCTCACCCGACAGGGGGTCCAGGACCGGGGAGCTGTTTTTT.

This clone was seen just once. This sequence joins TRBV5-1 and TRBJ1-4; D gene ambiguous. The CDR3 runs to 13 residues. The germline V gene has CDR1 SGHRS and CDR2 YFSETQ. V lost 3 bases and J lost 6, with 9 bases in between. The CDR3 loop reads CASSSVRDEKLFF. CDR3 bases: TGCGCCAGCAGCTCGGTGAGGGATGAAAAACTGTTTTTT.

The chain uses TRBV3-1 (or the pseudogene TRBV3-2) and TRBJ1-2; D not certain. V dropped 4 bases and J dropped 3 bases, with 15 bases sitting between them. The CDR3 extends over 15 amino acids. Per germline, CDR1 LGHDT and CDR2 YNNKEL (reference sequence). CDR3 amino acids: CASSLTERRYYGYTF. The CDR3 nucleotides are TGTGCCAGCAGCCTGACGGAACGGAGGTACTATGGCTACACCTTC.

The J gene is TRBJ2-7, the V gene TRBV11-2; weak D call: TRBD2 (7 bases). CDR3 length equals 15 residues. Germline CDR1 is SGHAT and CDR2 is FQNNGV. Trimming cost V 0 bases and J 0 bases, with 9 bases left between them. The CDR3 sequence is CASSLEGGGSYEQYF. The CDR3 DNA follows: TGTGCCAGCAGCTTAGAGGGAGGGGGCTCCTACGAGCAGTACTTC.

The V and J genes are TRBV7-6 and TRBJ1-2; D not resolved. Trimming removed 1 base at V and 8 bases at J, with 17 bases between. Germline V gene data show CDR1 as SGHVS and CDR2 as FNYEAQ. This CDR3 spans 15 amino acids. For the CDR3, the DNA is TGTGCCAGCAGCTTAGTCGGTGGAGGCTATGGAGGCTACACCTTC. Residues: CASSLVGGGYGGYTF.

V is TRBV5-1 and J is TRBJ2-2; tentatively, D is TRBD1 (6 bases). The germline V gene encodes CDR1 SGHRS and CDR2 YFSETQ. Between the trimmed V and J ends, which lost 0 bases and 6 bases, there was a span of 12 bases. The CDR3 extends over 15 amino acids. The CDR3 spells CASSLATDSPGELFF. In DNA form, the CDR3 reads TGCGCCAGCAGCTTGGCCACGGACAGCCCCGGGGAGCTGTTTTTT.